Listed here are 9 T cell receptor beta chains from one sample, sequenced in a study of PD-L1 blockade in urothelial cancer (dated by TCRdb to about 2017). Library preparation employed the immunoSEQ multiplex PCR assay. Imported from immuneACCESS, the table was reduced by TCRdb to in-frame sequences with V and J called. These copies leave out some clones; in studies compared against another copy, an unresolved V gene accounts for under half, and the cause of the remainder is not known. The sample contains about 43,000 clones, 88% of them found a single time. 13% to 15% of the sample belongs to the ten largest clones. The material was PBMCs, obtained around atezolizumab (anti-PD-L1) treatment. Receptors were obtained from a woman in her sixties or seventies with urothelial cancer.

The CDR3 bases are TGTGCCAGCAGTGAAGGCGCAGGCAAGACCTACGAGCAGTACTTC. This codes for CASSEGAGKTYEQYF. The gene calls are TRBV6-1 and TRBJ2-7; no firm D call. Trimming stripped 1 base from V and 2 bases from J, with 12 bases between. Germline V gives CDR1 MNHNS, CDR2 SASEGT. This CDR3 has 15 residues.

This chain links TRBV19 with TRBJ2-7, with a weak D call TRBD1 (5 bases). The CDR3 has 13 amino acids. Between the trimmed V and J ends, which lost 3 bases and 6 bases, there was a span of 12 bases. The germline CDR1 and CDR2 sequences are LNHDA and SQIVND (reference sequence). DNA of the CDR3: TGTGCCAGTAGTATGGGGCTAGTCGCCGAGCAGTACTTC. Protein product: CASSMGLVAEQYF. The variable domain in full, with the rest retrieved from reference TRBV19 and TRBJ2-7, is DGGITQSPKYLFRKEGQNVTLSCEQNLNHDAMYWYRQDPGQGLRLIYYSQIVNDFQKGDIAEGYSVSREKKESFPLTVTSAQKNPTAFYLCASSMGLVAEQYFGPGTRLTVT.

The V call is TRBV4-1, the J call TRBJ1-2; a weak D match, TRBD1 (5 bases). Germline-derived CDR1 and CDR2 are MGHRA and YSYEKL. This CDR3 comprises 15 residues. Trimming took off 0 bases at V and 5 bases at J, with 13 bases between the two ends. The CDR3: CASSQDWQGGYGYTF. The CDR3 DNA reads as TGCGCCAGCAGCCAAGATTGGCAGGGCGGTTATGGCTACACCTTC.

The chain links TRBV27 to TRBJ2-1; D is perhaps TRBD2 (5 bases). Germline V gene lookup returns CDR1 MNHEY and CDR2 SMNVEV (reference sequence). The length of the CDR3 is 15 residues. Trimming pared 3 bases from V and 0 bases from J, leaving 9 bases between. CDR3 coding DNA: TGTGCCAGCAGTTTCCGAGGGAGCTCCTACAATGAGCAGTTCTTC. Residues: CASSFRGSSYNEQFF.

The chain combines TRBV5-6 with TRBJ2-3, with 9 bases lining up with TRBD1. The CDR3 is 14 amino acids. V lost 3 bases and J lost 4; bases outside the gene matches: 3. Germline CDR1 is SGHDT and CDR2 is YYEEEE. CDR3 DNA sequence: TGTGCCAGCAGCTGGGGGACAGGGCCAGATACGCAGTATTTT. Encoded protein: CASSWGTGPDTQYF.

The DNA of the CDR3 is TGTGCCAGCAGTTTGACAGGGTTCGCACCCCTCCACTTT. This gives the protein CASSLTGFAPLHF. The chain recombines TRBV27 with TRBJ1-6; 7 nucleotides match TRBD1. This CDR3 spans 13 amino acids. Germline CDR1 is MNHEY and CDR2 is SMNVEV (reference sequence). Trimming removed 3 bases from V and 11 bases from J; junction bases left unmatched: 4.

The CDR3 bases are TGTGCCAGCAGTCGAACGCTCACTGGGACATTCGGGCAGTTCTTC. This encodes CASSRTLTGTFGQFF. This rearrangement joins TRBV6-5 to TRBJ2-1; D perhaps matches TRBD1 (6 bases). Germline-derived CDR1 and CDR2 are MNHEY and SVGAGI. V was trimmed by 5 bases and J by 12 bases, leaving 23 bases between them. This CDR3 region has 15 residues.

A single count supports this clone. The CDR3: CSVESSGSSSYNEQFF. Here the CDR3 DNA reads TGCAGCGTGGAATCTAGCGGGAGTAGCTCCTACAATGAGCAGTTCTTC. The J gene is TRBJ2-1, the V gene TRBV29-1, with 10 bases that match TRBD2. The CDR3 consists of 16 residues. Trimming at V came to 6 bases and at J to 0 bases, leaving 8 bases not matched to a gene. From germline, CDR1 is SQVTM and CDR2 ANQGSEA.

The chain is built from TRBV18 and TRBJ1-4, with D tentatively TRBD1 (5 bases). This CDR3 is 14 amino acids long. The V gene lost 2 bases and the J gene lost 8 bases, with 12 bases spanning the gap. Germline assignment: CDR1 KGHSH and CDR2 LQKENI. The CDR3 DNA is TGTGCCAGCTCACCAGAAGGGGCTCGGGAAAAACTGTTTTTT. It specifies CASSPEGAREKLFF.